This T cell receptor beta chain is drawn from a study of T-cell memory formation after mild COVID-19. Study-level results: Within pre-infection memory, some responding clones were found, suggesting cross-reactive memory joined.

On this clonotype: What it binds is unknown.

MiXCR, run by TCRdb on the 5' RACE reads, gives a single entry per CDR3 protein. The top ten clones hold about 13% of a sample with hundreds of thousands of distinct CDR3 sequences, around 30% of them seen once. Material: PBMCs or a T cell subset sorted from them (not recorded which). The clonotype comes from an adult woman who had mild COVID-19 (a few samples of this study predate the infection). Cell type and time point are not known.

DNA of the CDR3: TGTGCCACCGGTCTCGGCTACAATGAGCAGTTCTTC. This sequence encodes CATGLGYNEQFF. V is TRBV24-1 and J is TRBJ2-1; D uncertain. CDR3 length: 12 residues. Between the trimmed V and J ends, which lost 9 bases and 3 bases, there was a span of 8 bases. Per germline, CDR1 KGHDR and CDR2 SFDVKD.